One sample yielded the 17 T cell receptor beta chains listed below, sequenced in a study of blood T cells in healthy people across ages. Next came a second PCR, run for 7 to 11 cycles, which used a sample-barcoded 5' primer along with a J-beta primer mix. TCRdb fed the 5' RACE reads into MiXCR, producing one record per CDR3 protein. In the table there are 800,000 to 1,000,000 distinct CDR3 sequences, around 46% of which are singletons. The sequenced sample consisted of blood. Receptors were obtained from a man aged 30 to 39 in good health.

V is TRBV30 and J is TRBJ1-6; D unclear. Germline V gene sequence: CDR1 GTSNPN, CDR2 SVGIG (reference sequence). The length of the CDR3 is 11 residues. Trimming removed 1 base from V and 10 bases from J, with 5 bases in between. Here the CDR3 reads CAWSATSPLHF. CDR3 DNA sequence: TGTGCCTGGAGTGCTACATCACCCCTCCACTTT.

In this sample, this clonotype turned up a few times. The CDR3 DNA is TGTGCCGGGGACAGGATTGGCAATGAGCAGTTCTTC. Translation gives CAGDRIGNEQFF. V is TRBV2 and J is TRBJ2-1, with 8 bases lining up with TRBD1. With 11 bases clipped from V and 6 bases from J, the junction kept 6 bases outside the gene matches. Per the germline V gene, CDR1 is SNHLY and CDR2 is FYNNEI. CDR3 size: 12 residues.

This clonotype was observed a few times. This chain joins TRBV20-1 and TRBJ2-1; D call uncertain. This CDR3 is built from 14 residues. The germline V gene encodes CDR1 DFQATT and CDR2 SNEGSKA (reference sequence). V dropped 0 bases and J dropped 3 bases, with 9 bases sitting between them. CDR3 coding DNA: TGCAGTGCTAGAGATCTTACGGGCTACAATGAGCAGTTCTTC. This gives the protein CSARDLTGYNEQFF.

This clonotype appeared once. This chain links TRBV20-1 with TRBJ2-7; no clear D gene. Germline V gives CDR1 DFQATT, CDR2 SNEGSKA (reference sequence). This CDR3 comprises 12 residues. The CDR3 reads CSAPNRAYEQYF. CDR3 DNA sequence: TGCAGCGCTCCCAACAGAGCCTACGAGCAGTACTTC.

This chain's CDR3 is CASERASGEGEQFF. DNA of the CDR3: TGTGCCAGCGAACGAGCTAGCGGGGAGGGTGAGCAGTTCTTC. The V gene is TRBV9, the J gene TRBJ2-1; 9 bases match TRBD2. Germline lookup yields CDR1 SGDLS and CDR2 YYNGEE. Germline trimming cut 7 bases from V and 9 bases from J; bases unmatched to any gene: 11. This CDR3 is built from 14 residues.

The V gene is TRBV7-9, the J gene TRBJ2-1; a possible D gene is TRBD1 (5 bases). The CDR3 runs 14 residues. V gave up 3 bases and J gave up 10 bases, with 16 bases separating them. Germline assignment: CDR1 SEHNR and CDR2 FQNEAQ (reference sequence). The CDR3 here is CASSFAGLGYEQFF. DNA of the CDR3: TGTGCCAGCAGCTTCGCAGGGTTGGGATACGAGCAGTTCTTC.

The V and J genes are TRBV6-6 and TRBJ1-6; no clear D gene. CDR3 size: 16 residues. Trimming left V 2 bases short and J 3 bases short, with 11 bases between. Germline V gene lookup returns CDR1 MNHNY and CDR2 SVGAGI (reference sequence). The CDR3 here is CASSYELGIYNSPLHF. The CDR3 bases are TGTGCCAGCAGTTACGAGCTGGGGATCTATAATTCACCCCTCCACTTT.

This clonotype was counted between two and nine times. The chain carries TRBV3-1 and TRBJ1-2; possible D gene TRBD1, 6 bases. The CDR3 runs 14 residues. Trimming took 3 bases from V and 8 from J, leaving 16 bases between them. Germline CDR1 and CDR2: LGHDT and YNNKEL (reference sequence). The CDR3 DNA is TGTGCCAGCAGCCATGCGACAGGCGGAGACGGCTACACCTTC. Protein product: CASSHATGGDGYTF.

This clonotype was found a few times. The rearrangement joins TRBV6-2 or TRBV6-3 to TRBJ2-7; D could derive from TRBD1 or TRBD2 (7 bases each). Trimming removed 7 bases from V and 4 bases from J, with 17 bases in between. From germline, CDR1 is MNHEY and CDR2 SVGEGT. CDR3 length equals 14 residues. This CDR3 is CASNKGGGIYEQYF. DNA for the CDR3: TGTGCCAGCAACAAGGGAGGGGGCATTTACGAGCAGTACTTC.

The chain joins TRBV6-2 or TRBV6-3 to TRBJ1-2, with 7 bases lining up with TRBD1. CDR1 is MNHEY, CDR2 SVGEGT, per germline. The CDR3 has 14 amino acids. V lost 7 bases to trimming and J lost 7 bases; unmatched junction nucleotides: 12. The CDR3 loop is CASTVGDRRSGYTF. DNA of the CDR3: TGTGCCAGCACCGTGGGGGACAGAAGAAGTGGCTACACCTTC.

The V call is TRBV7-2, the J call TRBJ2-5, with 7 bases fitting TRBD1. Germline V gives CDR1 SGHTA, CDR2 FQGNSA. CDR3 size: 15 residues. Trimming removed 4 bases from V and 2 bases from J; junction bases left unmatched: 7. The CDR3 spells CASSSGYRGQETQYF. CDR3 sequence (DNA): TGTGCCAGCAGCTCCGGATACAGGGGTCAAGAGACCCAGTACTTC.

CDR3 region: CASSLGATVGANVLTF. CDR3 nucleotide sequence: TGTGCCAGCAGCTTAGGGGCGACGGTAGGGGCCAACGTCCTGACTTTC. The rearrangement uses TRBV7-2 and TRBJ2-6, with D unresolved. Per the germline V gene, CDR1 is SGHTA and CDR2 is FQGNSA. The CDR3 has 16 amino acids. The germline V and J ends were trimmed by 1 base and 4 bases, with 11 bases remaining between them.

The rearrangement links TRBV20-1 to TRBJ2-3, with 8 bases matching TRBD2. This CDR3 is 13 amino acids long. The V and J ends lost 7 bases and 2 bases, in that order; junction bases with no gene match: 5. Germline loops: CDR1 DFQATT, CDR2 SNEGSKA (reference sequence). The CDR3 region has the DNA TGCAGTGGGCAGCGGGGGCACACAGATACGCAGTATTTT. Translating gives CSGQRGHTDTQYF.

CDR3 region: CASSPSGTGRPDTQYF. CDR3 DNA: TGTGCCAGCAGCCCCTCCGGGACCGGAAGGCCAGATACGCAGTATTTT. This rearrangement joins TRBV9 to TRBJ2-3, with D tentatively TRBD1 or TRBD2 (5 bases each). This CDR3 comprises 16 residues. V was cut by 4 bases and J by 4 bases, with 19 bases left in between. The germline V gene encodes CDR1 SGDLS and CDR2 YYNGEE.

This clonotype has more than one count but fewer than ten. The gene calls are TRBV12-3 or TRBV12-4 and TRBJ2-5; D remains ambiguous. Trimming took off 3 bases at V and 7 bases at J, with 6 bases between the two ends. This CDR3 is built from 11 residues. The CDR3 reads CASSFGVTQYF. For the CDR3, the DNA is TGTGCCAGCAGTTTTGGGGTGACCCAGTACTTC.

This chain links TRBV20-1 with TRBJ1-1; a possible D gene is TRBD1 (5 bases). Germline CDR1 and CDR2: DFQATT and SNEGSKA (reference sequence). Trimming pared 3 bases from V and 11 bases from J, leaving 7 bases between. The CDR3 sequence is 9 residues long. The DNA for the CDR3 is TGCAGTGCTAGGGGGGAGGCTTTCTTT. Amino acid sequence: CSARGEAFF.

This clonotype is a singleton in its sample. The chain couples TRBV20-1 to TRBJ1-1, with 8 bases aligning to TRBD1. The CDR3 is made up of 13 amino acids. With V trimmed by 4 bases and J by 6 bases, 7 bases remained unmatched. Germline-derived CDR1 and CDR2 are DFQATT and SNEGSKA (reference sequence). CDR3 protein: CSATSQGAPEAFF. The DNA of the CDR3 is TGCAGTGCTACCTCCCAGGGGGCCCCTGAAGCTTTCTTT.